Listed here are 19 T cell receptor beta chains from one sample, sequenced in a study of T cell clonality in common variable immunodeficiency. Some clones are missing from TCRdb's copy, which holds only in-frame ones; the method was immunoSEQ multiplex PCR. The sample holds approximately 60,000 clones, and no clone turns up only once. The sample comprised peripheral blood mononuclear cells. The origin of the receptors is a person aged 18 to 75 in good health.

This clone has at least ten counts. Read data end 3 residues before the CDR3 end; the end is taken from the germline J gene. The chain links TRBV30 to TRBJ2-3, with unresolved D. Germline V CDR1 and CDR2: GTSNPN, SVGIG (reference sequence). CDR3 length equals 13 residues. V lost 0 bases, J lost 4 bases, and 8 bases lay in between. CDR3 amino acids: CAWSVLASDTQYF. The CDR3 bases that were read are TGTGCCTGGAGTGTATTAGCCTCAGATACG.

This clone was counted ten times or more. The sequence runs out 3 residues before the end of the CDR3; the remainder is reconstructed from the germline J gene. The chain uses TRBV18 and TRBJ2-5; 10 bases line up with TRBD2. With V trimmed by 6 bases and J by 5 bases, 12 bases remained unmatched. The CDR3 is made up of 16 amino acids. The germline V gene encodes CDR1 KGHSH and CDR2 LQKENI. The part of the CDR3 DNA that was read is TGTGCCAGCTCTACCACCAGCGGGGGGGCCCGGGAGACC. This codes for CASSTTSGGARET. The complete CDR3 protein is CASSTTSGGARETQYF.

This clone has at least ten counts. With the read ending 3 residues before the CDR3 end, the germline J gene is used to fill in that end. The chain has TRBV7-2 and TRBJ2-5, with D uncertain. V was cut by 5 bases and J by 5 bases, with 6 bases left in between. CDR3 size: 11 residues. Germline V gives CDR1 SGHTA, CDR2 FQGNSA. Partial CDR3 DNA: TGTGCCAGCAGCGCCAGGGAGACC. Amino acid sequence: CASSARET. The full-length CDR3 reads as CASSARETQYF.

This clone was seen repeatedly, ten times or more. Read coverage stops 3 residues before the CDR3 terminus; the germline J gene supplies the remainder. This sequence joins TRBV5-1 and TRBJ1-6; D is uncertain. CDR1 SGHRS and CDR2 YFSETQ come from the germline V gene. V was trimmed by 3 bases and J by 0 bases, leaving 7 bases between them. The CDR3 length is 15 residues. CDR3: CASSSQSSYNSPLHF. Partial CDR3 DNA: TGCGCCAGCAGCTCACAGAGCTCCTATAATTCACCC.

This clone was observed a handful of times. The read halts 3 residues ahead of the CDR3 end, with the missing end drawn from the germline J gene. The chain recombines TRBV6-2 or TRBV6-3 with TRBJ1-2; no firm D call. The CDR3 contains 15 residues. From germline, CDR1 is MNHEY and CDR2 SVGEGT. CDR3 sequence reads: CASSHTRSPYNDYTF. The CDR3 DNA, read in part, is TGTGCCAGCAGCCACACTAGGTCTCCCTACAATGAC.

This clone showed up many times. The read terminates 3 residues ahead of where the CDR3 ends, so the germline J gene completes it. The V and J genes are TRBV30 and TRBJ2-2; D uncertain. V lost 1 base, J lost 9 bases, and 12 bases lay in between. This CDR3 has 13 amino acids. Germline V CDR1 and CDR2: GTSNPN, SVGIG (reference sequence). The CDR3 DNA, read in part, is TGTGCCTGGAGTGCAGGCTACAGCTGGGAG. Encoded protein: CAWSAGYSWE. The full CDR3 protein is CAWSAGYSWELFF.

This clone was seen repeatedly, ten times or more. The sequence runs out 3 residues before the end of the CDR3; the remainder is reconstructed from the germline J gene. The chain employs TRBV5-1 and TRBJ2-2, with TRBD2 as a possible D gene (5 bases). Trimming removed 0 bases at V and 7 bases at J, with 13 bases between. Germline CDR1 is SGHRS and CDR2 is YFSETQ. The CDR3 spans 15 residues. The part of the CDR3 DNA that was read is TGCGCCAGCAGCTTGGAAGGACGGAGCGGCGGGGAG. This encodes CASSLEGRSGGE. The full CDR3 reads CASSLEGRSGGELFF.

In this sample, this clone turned up a few times. Sequencing ends 3 residues short of the CDR3 end; the germline J gene provides the rest. J is TRBJ1-2 and V is TRBV6-2 or TRBV6-3; D is possibly TRBD1 (5 bases). Germline V gene sequence: CDR1 MNHEY, CDR2 SVGEGT. This CDR3 spans 15 amino acids. The CDR3 bases that were read are TGTGCCAGCAACGGCGGGGGTCTTAGCACAGATACC. Translation: CASNGGGLSTDT. The entire CDR3 protein reads CASNGGGLSTDTYTF.

At least ten counts were recorded for this clone. Read data end 3 residues before the CDR3 end; the end is taken from the germline J gene. This chain uses TRBV6-2 or TRBV6-3 with TRBJ2-3; the match to TRBD1 covers 7 bases. The CDR3 loop spans 12 amino acids. J was trimmed by 3 bases and V by 6 bases; bases with no gene match: 0. Germline CDR1 MNHEY, CDR2 SVGEGT. The CDR3 region is CASRGQTDTQYF. CDR3 DNA, as far as it was read: TGTGCCAGCAGGGGACAGACAGATACG.

Comment on this clone: The read terminates 3 residues before the CDR3 end, so the remaining end is supplied by the germline J gene. Other DNA sequences of this sample code for an identical CDR3. J is TRBJ2-1 and V is TRBV19; 10 bases match TRBD2. The V segment lost 8 bases and the J segment 6 bases; nucleotides outside the gene matches: 7. CDR1 is LNHDA and CDR2 is SQIVND in the germline V gene (reference sequence). The CDR3 loop spans 14 amino acids. The sequenced CDR3 bases are TGTGCCAGTGGGGGACTAGCGAGATTCAATGAG. Translation: CASGGLARFNE. The CDR3, in full, reads CASGGLARFNEQFF.

In this sample, this clone turned up many times. The sequenced part of the CDR3 DNA is TGTGCTAGTGGTTTGGTCCCCCCGACAGGTAAGACCTACGAG. This gives the protein CASGLVPPTGKTYE. The whole CDR3 protein is CASGLVPPTGKTYEQYF. The rearrangement links TRBV12-5 to TRBJ2-7, with D possibly matching TRBD1 (6 bases). The DNA ends 3 residues before the CDR3 does, and the rest of the CDR3 is filled in from the germline J gene. The CDR3 is made up of 17 amino acids. Trimming took 0 bases from V and 2 from J, leaving 17 bases between them. CDR1 is LGHNT, CDR2 FRNRAP, per germline.

Turning to this clone: The read ends 3 residues before the CDR3 terminus; that terminus is restored from the germline J gene. The genes are TRBV6-2 or TRBV6-3 and TRBJ2-3; TRBD1 is a possible D gene (7 bases). This CDR3 is 15 amino acids long. The V gene's germline CDR1 is MNHEY and CDR2 SVGEGT. The CDR3 sequence: CASTDGTVGGQPQYF. The covered CDR3 bases are TGTGCCAGCACCGACGGGACAGTCGGAGGGCAGCCG.

This clone was detected ten times or more. With the read ending 3 residues before the CDR3 end, the germline J gene is used to fill in that end. The chain has TRBV29-1 and TRBJ2-5, with TRBD1 matching 8 bases. V dropped 4 bases and J dropped 4; count of bases not matched to a gene: 14. The CDR3 is 16 amino acids. Germline V gene data show CDR1 as SQVTM and CDR2 as ANQGSEA. CDR3 region: CSVGSPPQGAGETQYF. The sequenced part of the CDR3 DNA is TGCAGCGTTGGATCCCCCCCCCAGGGGGCTGGAGAGACC.

This clone came up many times. The CDR3 is cut off 3 residues early in the read; its end comes from the germline J gene. This sequence joins TRBV20-1 and TRBJ1-6; TRBD1 aligns across 8 bases. Germline values: CDR1 DFQATT, CDR2 SNEGSKA (reference sequence). The CDR3 contains 13 residues. CDR3 protein: CSARQGAGIPLHF. The sequenced part of the CDR3 DNA is TGCAGTGCTAGACAGGGGGCAGGTATTCCC.

There are a few counts of this clone. The sequenced part of the CDR3 DNA is TGTGCCAGCAGTACCTCTACAGGGAACATC. Its protein is CASSTSTGNI. The CDR3 as a whole reads CASSTSTGNIYTF. V and J are TRBV6-2 or TRBV6-3 and TRBJ1-2; D is possibly TRBD1 (6 bases). The CDR3 goes on 3 residues after the read ends, and that part is filled in from the germline J gene. This CDR3 has 13 residues. The V gene's germline CDR1 is MNHEY and CDR2 SVGEGT.

This clone was seen many times. The read ends 3 residues shy of where the CDR3 ends; the end is completed using the germline J gene. This rearrangement joins TRBV15 to TRBJ1-5, with D possibly being TRBD1 (6 bases). The CDR3 has 18 residues. Trimming removed 5 bases at V and 4 bases at J, with 24 bases between. The germline CDR1 and CDR2 sequences are LNHNV and YYDKDF (reference sequence). The CDR3 sequence is CATSGRDTYSSVNQPQHF. The sequenced part of the CDR3 DNA is TGTGCCACCAGCGGCCGGGACACGTACTCTTCGGTGAATCAGCCC.

In this sample, this clone turned up many times. The CDR3 here is CASSYLSGGNQPQHF. Incomplete CDR3 DNA: TGTGCCAGCAGTTACTTATCAGGGGGAAATCAGCCC. V and J are TRBV6-2 or TRBV6-3 and TRBJ1-5; 7 bases are a match to TRBD1. The CDR3 extends 3 residues past the end of the read, so its final part is completed from the germline J gene. The V gene end was trimmed by 1 base and the J gene end by 4 bases; junction bases not matched to a gene: 4. Germline CDR1 and CDR2: MNHEY and SVGEGT. The CDR3 is 15 amino acids.

Ten or more counts support this clone. The read halts 3 residues ahead of the CDR3 end, with the missing end drawn from the germline J gene. The chain has TRBV7-9 and TRBJ1-2; D not resolved. Germline CDR1 reads SEHNR; CDR2 reads FQNEAQ (reference sequence). This CDR3 has 14 amino acids. V was clipped by 3 bases and J by 2 bases, with 10 bases between them. CDR3 DNA, as far as it was read: TGTGCCAGCAGCTTTGCTGACTACAACTATGGC. As protein: CASSFADYNYG. The full CDR3 is CASSFADYNYGYTF.

There are many counts of this clone. The CDR3 end is not reached by the read, which stops 3 residues before it; the germline J gene fills it in. This chain joins TRBV6-2 or TRBV6-3 and TRBJ1-1; TRBD1 might be the D (5 bases). V shed 10 bases and J shed 1 base, with 10 bases lying between them. Germline V gene lookup returns CDR1 MNHEY and CDR2 SVGEGT. The CDR3 is made up of 12 amino acids. CDR3 residues: CATREGNTEAFF. The DNA read from the CDR3 is TGTGCCACCAGGGAGGGGAACACTGAA.